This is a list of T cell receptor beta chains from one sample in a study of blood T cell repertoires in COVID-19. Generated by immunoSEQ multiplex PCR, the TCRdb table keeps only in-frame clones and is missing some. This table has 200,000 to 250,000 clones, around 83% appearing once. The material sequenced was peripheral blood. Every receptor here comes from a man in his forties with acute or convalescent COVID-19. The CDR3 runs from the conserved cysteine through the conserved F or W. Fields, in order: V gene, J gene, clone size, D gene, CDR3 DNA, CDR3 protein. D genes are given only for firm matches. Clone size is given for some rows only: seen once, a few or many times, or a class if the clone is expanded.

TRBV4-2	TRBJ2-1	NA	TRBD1	TGTGCCAGCAGCCAGGAAACAGGGGGCGCGGGCTCCTACAATGAGCAGTTCTTC	CASSQETGGAGSYNEQFF
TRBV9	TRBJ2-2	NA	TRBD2	TGTGCCAGCAGCGGGGAGCGGGGGGGCATTACCGGGGAGCTGTTTTTT	CASSGERGGITGELFF
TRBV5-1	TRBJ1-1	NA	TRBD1	TGCGCCAGCAGCCCTATGACAGGGATAGGCTCTGAAGCTTTCTTT	CASSPMTGIGSEAFF
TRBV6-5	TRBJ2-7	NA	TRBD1	TGTGCCACCTCCTGGACAGGCCTTCCCGAGCAGTACTTC	CATSWTGLPEQYF
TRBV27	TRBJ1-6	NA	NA	TGTGCCAGCAAACTATGGGGTCTCAGGGATTCACCCCTCCACTTT	CASKLWGLRDSPLHF
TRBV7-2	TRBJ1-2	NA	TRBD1	TGTGCCAGCAGCCCCAGTACCGACAGGGTGTCGGGCTACACCTTC	CASSPSTDRVSGYTF
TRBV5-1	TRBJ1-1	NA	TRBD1	TGCGCCAGCAGCTCGAACAGGGGAGAATCGAACACTGAAGCTTTCTTT	CASSSNRGESNTEAFF
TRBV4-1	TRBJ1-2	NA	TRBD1	TGCGCCAGCAGCCCTGGGACAGGGGGCTTCGGTGGCTACACCTTC	CASSPGTGGFGGYTF
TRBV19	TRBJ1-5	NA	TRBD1	TGTGCCAGTAGCGCAGACGACAGGGAAACGCAGCCCCAGCATTTT	CASSADDRETQPQHF
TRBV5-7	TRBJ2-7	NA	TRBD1	TGTGCCAGCAGCTCAAAATCGGGACAGGGGCCGAAGGCTTACGAGCAGTACTTC	CASSSKSGQGPKAYEQYF
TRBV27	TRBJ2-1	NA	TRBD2	TGTGCCAGCAGTCTAACTAGCGGATCATACAATGAGCAGTTCTTC	CASSLTSGSYNEQFF
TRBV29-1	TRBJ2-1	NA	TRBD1	TGCAGCGTTTCCGGGACAGCTACATACAATGAGCAGTTCTTC	CSVSGTATYNEQFF
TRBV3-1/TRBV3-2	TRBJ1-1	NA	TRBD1	TGTGCCAGCAGCCCCATGGGACAGGGCTTATCAGGAGCTTTCTTT	CASSPMGQGLSGAFF
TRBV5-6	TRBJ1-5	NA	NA	TGTGCCAGCAGCCCAGGAGGTTTCAATCAGCCCCAGCATTTT	CASSPGGFNQPQHF
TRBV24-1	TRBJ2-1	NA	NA	TGTGCCACCAGTGATTTGTTGGGAGTGAGGCAGTTCTTC	CATSDLLGVRQFF
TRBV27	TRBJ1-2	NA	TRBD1	TGTGCCAGCAGTTTCGGGGACAGGGGCGGCTACACCTTC	CASSFGDRGGYTF
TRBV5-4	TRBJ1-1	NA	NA	TGTGCCTCCCCCGGGGGGGTGAACATGAACACTGAAGCTTTCTTT	CASPGGVNMNTEAFF
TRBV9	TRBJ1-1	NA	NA	TGTGCCAGCAGCCCCACTAGAGTCACGAACACTGAAGCTTTCTTT	CASSPTRVTNTEAFF
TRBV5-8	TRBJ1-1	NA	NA	TGTGCCAGCAGCTTTGAGTTCGTGGAAGCTTTCTTT	CASSFEFVEAFF
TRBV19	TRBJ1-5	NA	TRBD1	TGTGCCAGTAAGGCGGGACAGGCGAGCAATCAGCCCCAGCATTTT	CASKAGQASNQPQHF
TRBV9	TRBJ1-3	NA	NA	TGTGCCAGCAGCGTAGCAGGCGCTGGAAACACCATATATTTT	CASSVAGAGNTIYF
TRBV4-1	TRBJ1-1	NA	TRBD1	TGCGCCAGCAGCCCTCTGACAGGGGTCGTCACTGAAGCTTTCTTT	CASSPLTGVVTEAFF
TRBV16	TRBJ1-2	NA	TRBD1	TGTGCCAGCAGCCCTTGGACAGGGGGCTATGGCTACACCTTC	CASSPWTGGYGYTF
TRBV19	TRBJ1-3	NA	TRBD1	TGTGCCAGCGGACAGGGACCGATCTCTGGAAACACCATATATTTT	CASGQGPISGNTIYF
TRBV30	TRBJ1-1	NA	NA	TGTGCCTGGAGTGTATTGGCAGGGGAAGCTTTCTTT	CAWSVLAGEAFF
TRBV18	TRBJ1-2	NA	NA	TGTGCCAGCTCACCGACAGCTAACTATGGCTACACCTTC	CASSPTANYGYTF
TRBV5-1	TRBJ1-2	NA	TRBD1	TGCGCCAGCAGCTTGGAGGGGGCCCCTAACTATGGCTACACCTTC	CASSLEGAPNYGYTF
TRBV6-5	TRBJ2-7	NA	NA	TGTGCCAGCAGTCCACCAGGGGGGACCTACGAGCAGTACTTC	CASSPPGGTYEQYF
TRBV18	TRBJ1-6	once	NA	TGTGCCAGCTCTCTCGACAGGTCCTCACCCCTCCACTTT	CASSLDRSSPLHF
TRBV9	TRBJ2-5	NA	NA	TGTGCCAGCAGCGCGGTCCCTCACCGGGGGGCCCAAGAGACCCAGTACTTC	CASSAVPHRGAQETQYF
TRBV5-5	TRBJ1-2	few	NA	TGTGCCAGCAGCTTGGTGCAGGGTCGTGCCTATGGCTACACCTTC	CASSLVQGRAYGYTF
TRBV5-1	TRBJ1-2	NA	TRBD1	TGCGCCAGCAGCACGGGGGACAGGGCGACCTATGGCTACACCTTC	CASSTGDRATYGYTF
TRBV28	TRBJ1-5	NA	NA	TGTGCCAGCAAACCCGGGACTTCAAATCAGCCCCAGCATTTT	CASKPGTSNQPQHF
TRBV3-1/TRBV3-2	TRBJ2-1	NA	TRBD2	TGTGCCAGCAGCCCCTCTAGCGGGGGGGCCGGTAATGAGCAGTTCTTC	CASSPSSGGAGNEQFF
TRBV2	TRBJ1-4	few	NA	TGTGCCAGCAGTGAACAGACTAATGAAAAACTGTTTTTT	CASSEQTNEKLFF
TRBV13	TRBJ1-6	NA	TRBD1	TGTGCCAGCAGCCCTGGGACAGGGGGGACCTATAATTCACCCCTCCACTTT	CASSPGTGGTYNSPLHF
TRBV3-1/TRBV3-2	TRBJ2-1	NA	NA	TGTGCCAGCAGCCCACATTATAGCAGGGCCTACAATGAGCAGTTCTTC	CASSPHYSRAYNEQFF
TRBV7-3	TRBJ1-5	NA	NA	TGTGCCAGCAGCTTAACAGGGGATAGCAATCAGCCCCAGCATTTT	CASSLTGDSNQPQHF
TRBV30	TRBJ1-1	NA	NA	TGTGCCTGCCCTGGGGGGGGAAGGATGAACACTGAAGCTTTCTTT	CACPGGGRMNTEAFF